This T cell receptor beta chain was observed in a study of memory CD4+ T cells and cytomegalovirus serostatus. Background on the study: This sample comes from healthy Belgian adults, eight to ten CMV seropositive, approximately 25 seronegative.

After removal of 0 bases from V and 5 bases from J, the junction contained 3 bases not matched to a gene. The CDR3 loop spans 14 amino acids. Germline CDR1 is KGHSH and CDR2 is LQKENI. This clone came up a few times. Antigen: not known. The sort gate was single viable CD3+CD4+CD8-CD45RO+ cells for memory CD4+ T cells. Positive selection with CD4 microbeads enriched total CD4+ T cells. Study results and limitations: About 40% of the roughly 150 known CMV-associated TCRbeta sequences appeared in CD4+ memory.

Source study methods: After removing out-of-frame reads, 2,204,828 distinct TCRbeta sequences remained. Sequenced by immunoSEQ multiplex PCR; TCRdb stores in-frame clones only, minus some. V, J and clone size are those of that table, while D and trimming were read from the DNA. This table holds roughly 60,000 clones, roughly three quarters found once. Sequencing was carried out using memory CD4+ T cells from blood. This chain uses TRBV18 with TRBJ2-5; TRBD2 aligns across 7 bases. The TCR sequence derives from an adult in good health and CMV-seronegative. CDR3 loop: CASSPPGGMETQYF. In DNA, the CDR3 is TGTGCCAGCTCACCACCGGGGGGGATGGAGACCCAGTACTTC.